This T cell receptor (beta chain) was observed in a study of vaccination effects on CD4 cells after COVID-19. Viral peptide pool expansion of antigen-specific CD4+ T cells preceded sequencing in the ViraFEST assay. Culture lasted 10 days before CD4+ T cell isolation. No vaccinee had earlier SARS-CoV-2 infection, and nucleocapsid antibodies were negative. V lost 4 bases and J 4 bases, leaving 9 bases between the germline ends. The CDR3 sequence is 12 residues long. CDR1 is SGHDT, CDR2 YYEEEE, per germline. On this clone: What it recognizes is unknown.

The protocol was immunoSEQ multiplex PCR, while the TCRdb copy is restricted to in-frame clones and leaves out a portion. The sample yields about 24,000 clones, approximately 71% seen once. The genes are TRBV5-6 and TRBJ2-7, with D maybe TRBD1 (5 bases). Here the sequenced sample was CD4+ T cells from PBMCs cultured with HCoV-OC43 spike peptides, taken before COVID-19 vaccination. The subset is: HCoV-OC43 spike overlapping peptide pool stimulation. This clonotype was obtained from a human donor who received a COVID-19 vaccine. The CDR3 region is CASSRQRYEQYF. The DNA for the CDR3 is TGTGCCAGCAGCCGACAGAGATACGAGCAGTACTTC.